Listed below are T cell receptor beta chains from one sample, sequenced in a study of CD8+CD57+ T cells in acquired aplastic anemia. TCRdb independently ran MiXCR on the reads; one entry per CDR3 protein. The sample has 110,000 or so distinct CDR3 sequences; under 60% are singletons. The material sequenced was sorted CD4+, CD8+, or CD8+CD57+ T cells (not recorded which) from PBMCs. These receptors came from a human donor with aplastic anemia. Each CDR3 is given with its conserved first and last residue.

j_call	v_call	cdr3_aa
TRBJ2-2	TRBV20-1	CSASYTGTGELFF
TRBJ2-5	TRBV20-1	CSASHPGLAEETQYF
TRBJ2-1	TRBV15	CATSRVAGGSSYNEQFF
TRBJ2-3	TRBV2	CASRIGTDTQYF
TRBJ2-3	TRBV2	CASSELRASGGPNTDTQYF
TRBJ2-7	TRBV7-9	CASSFSGTTYEQYF
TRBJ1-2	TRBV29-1	CSVPSGQGNYGYTF
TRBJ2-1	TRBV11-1	CASRPDSGNNEQFF
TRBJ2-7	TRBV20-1	CSASSGAPYEQYF
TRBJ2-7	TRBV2	CASSQAGQGREQYF
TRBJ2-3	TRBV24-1	CATSDPTTDTQYF
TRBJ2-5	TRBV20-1	CSATPGLSVETQYF
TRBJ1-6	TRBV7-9	CASSLTWGGSPLHF
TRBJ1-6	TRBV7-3	CASSWDSNSPLHF
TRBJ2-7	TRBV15	CATSLGTSGPHYEQYF
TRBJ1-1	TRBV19	CAGRTNTEAFF
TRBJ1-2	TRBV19	CASTDRAEGYTF
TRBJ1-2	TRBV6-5	CASSAYQGTGHGYTF
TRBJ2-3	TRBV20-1	CSALHRDRWDTQYF
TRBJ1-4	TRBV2	CASNPWGPITGDEKLFF
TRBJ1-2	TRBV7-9	CASSLTGGDSRGYTF
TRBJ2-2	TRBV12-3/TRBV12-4	CASRSAGGLNTGELFF
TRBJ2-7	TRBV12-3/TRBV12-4	CASSFGEGDEQYF
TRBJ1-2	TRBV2	CASSALDTDLYGYTF
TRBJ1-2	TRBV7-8	CASSLEGRRGYTF
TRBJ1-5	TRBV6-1	CASSEPGDRAQPQHF
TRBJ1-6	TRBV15	CATSDTGGENSPLHF
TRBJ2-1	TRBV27	CASGRAGAQNEQFF
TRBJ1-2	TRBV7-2	CASSPSLRGYTF
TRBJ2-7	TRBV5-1	CASSISNEQYF
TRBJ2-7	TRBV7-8	CASSLGQLYEQYF
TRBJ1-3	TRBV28	CASRGSNLLGNTIYF
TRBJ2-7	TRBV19	CASRGDAYEQYF
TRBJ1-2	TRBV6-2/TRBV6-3	CASINGQGDGYTF
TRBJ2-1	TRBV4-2	CASSRGGSSYNEQFF
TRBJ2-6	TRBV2	CASSAFTGANVLTF
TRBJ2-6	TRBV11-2	CASSSTDSGANVLTF
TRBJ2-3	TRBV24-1	CATSDGGPGTDTQYF
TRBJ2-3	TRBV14	CASSHLGTGLFDTQYF
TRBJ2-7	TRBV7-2	CASSQRLGEQYF
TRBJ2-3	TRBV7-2	CASTRTGPDTQYF
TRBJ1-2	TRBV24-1	CATSVAGSNYGYTF
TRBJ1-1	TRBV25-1	CASSEYEGAGTEAFF
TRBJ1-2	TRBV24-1	CATRGGPGEGGYTF
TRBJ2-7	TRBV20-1	CSARGDAGLHEQYF
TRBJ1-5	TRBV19	CASSPVVNSNQPQHF
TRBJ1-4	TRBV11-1	CASSFRTGGRSNEKLFF
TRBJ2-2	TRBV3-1	CASSQVAGLNTGELFF
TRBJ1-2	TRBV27	CASSRGEFGGYTF
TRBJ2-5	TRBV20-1	CSARDGDTQETQYF
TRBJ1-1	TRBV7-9	CASSTIQGATEAFF
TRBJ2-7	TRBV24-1	CATSDTGHTYEQYF
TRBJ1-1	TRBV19	CASESGTVRRSEALF